Only a few counts were recorded for the clone carrying this TCR beta chain. Trimming stripped 0 bases from V and 2 bases from J, with 8 bases between. Germline V gene data show CDR1 as SGHRS and CDR2 as YFSETQ. This CDR3 contains 14 residues. The sample originates from a study of T cell responses to AZD1222 COVID-19 vaccine. Generated by immunoSEQ multiplex PCR, the TCRdb table keeps only in-frame clones and is missing some. The table shows 98,000 or so clones, with around 90% occurring only once. The TCR sequence derives from an adult in good health. The genes are TRBV5-1 and TRBJ1-2; D is undetermined. The material was peripheral blood, obtained on day 0 of AZD1222 vaccination. CDR3 region: CASSLGSANYGYTF. CDR3 DNA: TGCGCCAGCAGCTTGGGCTCGGCCAACTATGGCTACACCTTC.